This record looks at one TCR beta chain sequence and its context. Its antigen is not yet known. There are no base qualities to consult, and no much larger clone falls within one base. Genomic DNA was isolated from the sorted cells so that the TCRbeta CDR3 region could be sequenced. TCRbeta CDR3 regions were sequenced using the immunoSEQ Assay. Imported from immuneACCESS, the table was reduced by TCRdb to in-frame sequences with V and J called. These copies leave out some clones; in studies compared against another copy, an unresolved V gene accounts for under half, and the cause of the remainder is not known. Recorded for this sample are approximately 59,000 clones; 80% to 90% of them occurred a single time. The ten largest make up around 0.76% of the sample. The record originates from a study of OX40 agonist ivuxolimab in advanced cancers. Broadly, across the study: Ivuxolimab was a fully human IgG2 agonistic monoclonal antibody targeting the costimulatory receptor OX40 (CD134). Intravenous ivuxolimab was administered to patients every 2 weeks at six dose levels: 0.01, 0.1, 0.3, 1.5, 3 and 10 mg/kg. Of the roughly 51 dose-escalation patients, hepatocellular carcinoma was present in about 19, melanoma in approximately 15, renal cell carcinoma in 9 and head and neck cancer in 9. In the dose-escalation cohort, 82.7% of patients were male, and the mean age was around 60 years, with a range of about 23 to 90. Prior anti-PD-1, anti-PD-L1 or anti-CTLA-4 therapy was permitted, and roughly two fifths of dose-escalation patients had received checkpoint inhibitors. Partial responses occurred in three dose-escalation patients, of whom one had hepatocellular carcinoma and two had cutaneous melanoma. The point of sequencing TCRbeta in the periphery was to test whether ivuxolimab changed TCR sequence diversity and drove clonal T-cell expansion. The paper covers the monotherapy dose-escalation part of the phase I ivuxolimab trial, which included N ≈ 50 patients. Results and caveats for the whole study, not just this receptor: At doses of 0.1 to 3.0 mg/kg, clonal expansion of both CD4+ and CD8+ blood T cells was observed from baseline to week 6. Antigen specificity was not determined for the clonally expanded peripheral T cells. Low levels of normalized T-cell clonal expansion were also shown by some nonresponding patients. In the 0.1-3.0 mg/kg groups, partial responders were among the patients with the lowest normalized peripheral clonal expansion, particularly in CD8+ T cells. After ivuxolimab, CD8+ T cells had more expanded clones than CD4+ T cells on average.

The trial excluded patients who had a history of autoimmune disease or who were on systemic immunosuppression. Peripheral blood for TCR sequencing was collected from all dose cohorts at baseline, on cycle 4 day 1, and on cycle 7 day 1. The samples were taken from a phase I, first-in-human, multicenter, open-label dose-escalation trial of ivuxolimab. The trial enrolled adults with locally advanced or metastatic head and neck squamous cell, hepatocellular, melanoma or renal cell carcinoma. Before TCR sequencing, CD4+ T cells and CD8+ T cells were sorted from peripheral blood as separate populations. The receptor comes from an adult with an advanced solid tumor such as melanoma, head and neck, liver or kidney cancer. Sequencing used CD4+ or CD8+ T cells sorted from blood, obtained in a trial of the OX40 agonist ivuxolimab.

The bases are TGCGCCAGCAGCTTAGAGGGCGGGAGGGGAGAGACCCAGTACTTC. This yields the protein CASSLEGGRGETQYF. The chain links TRBV5-1 with TRBJ2-5; the central 9 bases match TRBD2. From cysteine to phenylalanine, the CDR3 is 15 amino acids long. Only CDR3 DNA is held: 45 bases, read in frame from base 1. V trim: 2 bases; J trim: 4 bases; unmatched bases: 6. CDR1 SGHRS and CDR2 YFSETQ were looked up in the germline V gene.